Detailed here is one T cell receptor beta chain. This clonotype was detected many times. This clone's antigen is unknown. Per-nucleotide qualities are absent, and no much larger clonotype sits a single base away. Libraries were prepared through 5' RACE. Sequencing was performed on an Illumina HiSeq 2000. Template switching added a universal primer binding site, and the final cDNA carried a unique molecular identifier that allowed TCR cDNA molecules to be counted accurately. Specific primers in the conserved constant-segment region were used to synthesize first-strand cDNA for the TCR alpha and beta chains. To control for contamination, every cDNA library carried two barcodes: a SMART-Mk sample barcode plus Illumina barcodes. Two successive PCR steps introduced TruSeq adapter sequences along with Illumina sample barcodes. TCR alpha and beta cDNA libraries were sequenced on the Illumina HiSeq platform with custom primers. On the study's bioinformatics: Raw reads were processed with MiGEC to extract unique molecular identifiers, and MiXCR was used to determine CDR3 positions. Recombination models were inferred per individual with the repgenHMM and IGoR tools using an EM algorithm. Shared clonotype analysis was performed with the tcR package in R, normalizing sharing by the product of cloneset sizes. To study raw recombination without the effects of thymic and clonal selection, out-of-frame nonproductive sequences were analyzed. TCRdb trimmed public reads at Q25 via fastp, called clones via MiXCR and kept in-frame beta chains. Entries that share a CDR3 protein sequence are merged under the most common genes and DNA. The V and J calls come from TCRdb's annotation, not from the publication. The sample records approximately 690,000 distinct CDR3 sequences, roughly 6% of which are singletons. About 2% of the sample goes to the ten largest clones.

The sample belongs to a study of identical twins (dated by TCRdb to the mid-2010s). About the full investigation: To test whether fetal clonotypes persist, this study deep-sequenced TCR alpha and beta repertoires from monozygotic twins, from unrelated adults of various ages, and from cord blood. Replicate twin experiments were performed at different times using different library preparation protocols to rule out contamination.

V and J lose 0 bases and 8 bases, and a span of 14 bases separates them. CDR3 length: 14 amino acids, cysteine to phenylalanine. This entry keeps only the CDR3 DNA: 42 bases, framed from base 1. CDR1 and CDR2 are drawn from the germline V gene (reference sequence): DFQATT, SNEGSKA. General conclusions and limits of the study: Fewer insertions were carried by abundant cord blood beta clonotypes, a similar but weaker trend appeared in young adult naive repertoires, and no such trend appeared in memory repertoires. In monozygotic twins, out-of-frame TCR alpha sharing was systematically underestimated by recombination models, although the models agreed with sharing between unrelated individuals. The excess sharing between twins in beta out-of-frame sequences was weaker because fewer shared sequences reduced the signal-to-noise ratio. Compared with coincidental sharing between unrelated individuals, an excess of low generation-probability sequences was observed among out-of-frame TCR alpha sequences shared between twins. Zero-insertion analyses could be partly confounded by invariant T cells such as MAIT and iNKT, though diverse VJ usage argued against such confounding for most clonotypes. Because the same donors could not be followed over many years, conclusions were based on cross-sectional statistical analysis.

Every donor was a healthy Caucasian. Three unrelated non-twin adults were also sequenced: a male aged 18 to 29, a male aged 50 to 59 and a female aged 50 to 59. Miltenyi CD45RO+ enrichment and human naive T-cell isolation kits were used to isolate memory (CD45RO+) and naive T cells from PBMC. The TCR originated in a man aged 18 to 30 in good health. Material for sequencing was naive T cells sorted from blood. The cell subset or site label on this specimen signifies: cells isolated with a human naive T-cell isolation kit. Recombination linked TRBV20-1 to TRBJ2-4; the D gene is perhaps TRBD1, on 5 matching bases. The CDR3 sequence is CSARESDSKHIQYF. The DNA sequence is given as TGCAGTGCTAGAGAATCTGACAGTAAGCACATTCAGTACTTC.